This TCR beta chain was sequenced for a study of T cell changes during pregnancy in multiple sclerosis. Clones were sequenced by immunoSEQ multiplex PCR, and TCRdb holds only the in-frame ones, with some missing. This table has some 74,000 clones, 80% to 95% appearing once. V lost 1 base to trimming and J lost 0 bases, with 10 bases between them. The germline V gene has CDR1 LGHNA and CDR2 YNFKEQ. The CDR3 is 17 residues long. The starting material was peripheral blood, obtained after pregnancy. The V call is TRBV4-2, the J call TRBJ1-6; no reliable D call. The sequence derives from a female donor in good health, enrolled as a control in a pregnancy study. The CDR3 loop reads CASSQVPQSSYNSPLHF. The CDR3, as DNA: TGTGCCAGCAGCCAAGTTCCACAGAGCTCCTATAATTCACCCCTCCACTTT.